Shown below are 4 T cell receptor beta chains from a single sample sequenced in a study of OX40 agonist ivuxolimab in advanced cancers. Here immunoSEQ multiplex PCR was the method, and the copy in TCRdb shows in-frame clones only, minus some. The sample records about 100,000 clones, about 88% being singletons. The input for sequencing was CD4+ or CD8+ T cells sorted from blood, taken in a trial of the OX40 agonist ivuxolimab. These receptors all stem from an adult with an advanced solid tumor such as melanoma, head and neck, liver or kidney cancer.

The V call is TRBV9, the J call TRBJ2-7; 12 nucleotides align to TRBD1. Losses at the gene ends were 0 bases for V and 7 bases for J; bases not matched to a gene: 8. Germline values: CDR1 SGDLS, CDR2 YYNGEE. This CDR3 is built from 16 residues. CDR3 residues: CASSVGEGQGAGEQYF. In DNA, the CDR3 is TGTGCCAGCAGCGTAGGAGAGGGACAGGGGGCCGGGGAGCAGTACTTC. The full variable domain, its missing parts supplied by reference TRBV9 and TRBJ2-7, is DSGVTQTPKHLITATGQRVTLRCSPRSGDLSVYWYQQSLDQGLQFLIQYYNGEERAKGNILERFSAQQFPDLHSELNLSSLELGDSALYFCASSVGEGQGAGEQYFGPGTRLTVT.

The V gene is TRBV7-8, the J gene TRBJ2-4; perhaps TRBD1 as D (6 bases). Germline values: CDR1 SGHVS, CDR2 FQNEAQ. This CDR3 comprises 16 residues. Trimming left V 5 bases short and J 8 bases short, with 22 bases between. This chain's CDR3 is CASSIAGTPTGDIQYF. In DNA, the CDR3 is TGTGCCAGCAGCATCGCCGGGACACCGACCGGGGACATTCAGTACTTC.

The chain couples TRBV19 to TRBJ2-1; D is uncertain. The CDR3 extends over 15 amino acids. Germline CDR1 LNHDA, CDR2 SQIVND (reference sequence). Between the trimmed V and J ends, which lost 3 bases and 9 bases, there was a span of 18 bases. The CDR3: CASSIRSLGVSEQFF. CDR3 DNA sequence: TGTGCCAGTAGTATCCGCTCCCTTGGTGTGAGTGAGCAGTTCTTC.

The chain couples TRBV25-1 to TRBJ1-6, with a tentative D call TRBD1 (5 bases). The CDR3 sequence is 13 residues long. The V end lost 6 bases, the J end lost 5 bases, and 8 bases lay between the germline ends. From germline, CDR1 is MGHDK and CDR2 SYGVNS. CDR3 nucleotides: TGTGCCAGCAGACAGGCTGATAATTCACCCCTCCACTTT. It translates to CASRQADNSPLHF. Together with reference TRBV25-1 and TRBJ1-6, the CDR3 gives the full variable domain: EADIYQTPRYLVIGTGKKITLECSQTMGHDKMYWYQQDPGMELHLIHYSYGVNSTEKGDLSSESTVSRIRTEHFPLTLESARPSHTSQYLCASRQADNSPLHFGNGTRLTVT.